The 7 T cell receptor beta chains below come from one sample, sequenced in a study of radiation and T cells in renal cell carcinoma. The sample's time point: blood 4 weeks post-SBRT, at nephrectomy. This sample's treatment: 15 Gy SBRT to primary tumor, nephrectomy 4 weeks later. The assay was immunoSEQ multiplex PCR, and TCRdb's table has in-frame clones only and misses some. Altogether about 43,000 clones are present, about 84% being singletons, with the ten largest covering 25% to 30%. The specimen comprised blood, sampled from a patient whose treatment included radiotherapy and nephrectomy. The receptors come from a woman in her seventies with renal cell carcinoma.

Comment on this clone: One junction end disagrees with the germline gene, perhaps due to a read error. The chain employs TRBV11-2 and TRBJ2-3; D may be TRBD2 (6 bases). This CDR3 region has 17 residues. Germline V CDR1 and CDR2: SGHAT, FQNNGV. The DNA of the CDR3 is TGCGCCAGCAGCCAAGATCGGCTAGCGTACCGCACAGATACGCAGTATTTT. Translated: CASSQDRLAYRTDTQYF.

This chain connects TRBV11-2 to TRBJ1-1, with D unresolved. Between the trimmed V and J ends, which lost 5 bases and 6 bases, there was a span of 13 bases. The CDR3 extends over 13 amino acids. Germline CDR1 is SGHAT and CDR2 is FQNNGV. CDR3 residues: CASSLNRRAEAFF. In DNA, the CDR3 is TGTGCCAGCAGCCTTAACCGACGGGCTGAAGCTTTCTTT.

The chain couples TRBV1 to TRBJ2-7; whether TRBD2, the table's D call, matches the DNA was not checked. TRBV1 is annotated as a pseudogene. CDR3 size: 15 residues. The CDR3 reads CTSSQVDSGRGEQYF. In nucleotides, the CDR3 is TGCACCAGCAGCCAAGTGGATAGCGGGAGGGGAGAGCAGTACTTC.

This sequence joins TRBV7-2 and TRBJ2-4; D call uncertain. The V gene's germline CDR1 is SGHTA and CDR2 FQGNSA. V lost 1 base and J 9 bases, leaving 7 bases between the germline ends. The CDR3 extends over 12 amino acids. The CDR3 region is CASSLEVGIQYF. CDR3 sequence (DNA): TGTGCCAGCAGCTTAGAGGTCGGCATTCAGTACTTC. The variable domain in full, with the rest retrieved from reference TRBV7-2 and TRBJ2-4, is GAGVSQSPSNKVTEKGKDVELRCDPISGHTALYWYRQSLGQGLEFLIYFQGNSAPDKSGLPSDRFSAERTGGSVSTLTIQRTQQEDSAVYLCASSLEVGIQYFGAGTRLSVL.

This chain connects TRBV6-1 to TRBJ1-1, with a weak D call TRBD1 (6 bases). The CDR3 loop spans 15 amino acids. V was clipped by 5 bases and J by 5 bases, with 18 bases between them. The germline gives CDR1 MNHNS, CDR2 SASEGT. The CDR3 loop is CASSRDTGFGTEAFF. In DNA, the CDR3 is TGTGCCAGCAGTCGGGACACGGGATTCGGGACTGAAGCTTTCTTT.

The chain joins TRBV10-3 to TRBJ2-7; 7 bases are shared with TRBD1. Germline V gene lookup returns CDR1 ENHRY and CDR2 SYGVKD. Trimming took 0 bases from V and 6 from J; bases not matched to a gene: 8. The CDR3 is 15 amino acids. The CDR3 region is CAISESGQGDVEQYF. The CDR3 nucleotides are TGTGCCATCAGTGAGTCGGGTCAGGGGGACGTCGAGCAGTACTTC.

V and J are TRBV7-9 and TRBJ2-1; TRBD2 agrees at 8 bases. Trimming cost V 3 bases and J 9 bases; bases outside gene matches: 10. Germline CDR1 and CDR2: SEHNR and FQNEAQ (reference sequence). The CDR3 runs to 15 residues. As DNA, the CDR3 is TGTGCCAGCAGCTTGCTACCGGGACTAGAGGGTGAGCAGTTCTTC. This encodes CASSLLPGLEGEQFF.